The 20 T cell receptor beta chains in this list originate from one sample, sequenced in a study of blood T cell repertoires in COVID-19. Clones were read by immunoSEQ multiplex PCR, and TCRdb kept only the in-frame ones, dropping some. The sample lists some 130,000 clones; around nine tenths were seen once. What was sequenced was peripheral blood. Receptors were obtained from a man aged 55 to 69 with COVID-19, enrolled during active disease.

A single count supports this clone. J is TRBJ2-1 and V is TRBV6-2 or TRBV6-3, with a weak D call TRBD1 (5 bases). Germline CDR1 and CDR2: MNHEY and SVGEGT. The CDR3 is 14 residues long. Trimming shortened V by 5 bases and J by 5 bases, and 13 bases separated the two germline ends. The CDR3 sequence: CASSSLSRDNEQFF. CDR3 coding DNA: TGTGCCAGCAGTAGCCTCAGCAGGGACAATGAGCAGTTCTTC.

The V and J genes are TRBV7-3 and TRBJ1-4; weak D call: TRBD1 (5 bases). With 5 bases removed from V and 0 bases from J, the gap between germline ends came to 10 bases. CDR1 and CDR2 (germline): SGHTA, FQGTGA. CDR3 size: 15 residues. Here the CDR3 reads CASSPSGATNEKLFF. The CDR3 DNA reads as TGTGCCAGCAGCCCTTCGGGGGCAACTAATGAAAAACTGTTTTTT.

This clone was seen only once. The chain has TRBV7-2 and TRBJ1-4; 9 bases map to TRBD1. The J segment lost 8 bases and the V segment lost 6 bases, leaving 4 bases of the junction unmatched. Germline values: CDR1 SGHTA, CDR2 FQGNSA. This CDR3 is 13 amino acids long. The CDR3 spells CASRATGGEKLFF. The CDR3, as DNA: TGTGCCAGCAGAGCGACAGGGGGAGAAAAACTGTTTTTT. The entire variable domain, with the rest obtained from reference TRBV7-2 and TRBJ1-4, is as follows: GAGVSQSPSNKVTEKGKDVELRCDPISGHTALYWYRQSLGQGLEFLIYFQGNSAPDKSGLPSDRFSAERTGGSVSTLTIQRTQQEDSAVYLCASRATGGEKLFFGSGTQLSVL.

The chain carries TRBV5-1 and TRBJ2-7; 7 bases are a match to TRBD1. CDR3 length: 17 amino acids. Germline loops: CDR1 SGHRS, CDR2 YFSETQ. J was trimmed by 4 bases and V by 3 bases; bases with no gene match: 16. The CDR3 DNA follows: TGCGCCAGCAGCTCTACTTACAGGGGAAAGGACCTTTACGAGCAGTACTTC. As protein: CASSSTYRGKDLYEQYF. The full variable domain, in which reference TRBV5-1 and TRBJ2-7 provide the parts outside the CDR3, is KAGVTQTPRYLIKTRGQQVTLSCSPISGHRSVSWYQQTPGQGLQFLFEYFSETQRNKGNFPGRFSGRQFSNSRSEMNVSTLELGDSALYLCASSSTYRGKDLYEQYFGPGTRLTVT.

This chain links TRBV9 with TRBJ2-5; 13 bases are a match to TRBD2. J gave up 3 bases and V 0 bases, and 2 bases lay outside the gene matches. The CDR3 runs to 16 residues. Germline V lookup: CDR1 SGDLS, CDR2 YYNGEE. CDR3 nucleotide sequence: TGTGCCAGCAGCGTAGGGGGACTAGCGGGGAAAGAGACCCAGTACTTC. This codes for CASSVGGLAGKETQYF.

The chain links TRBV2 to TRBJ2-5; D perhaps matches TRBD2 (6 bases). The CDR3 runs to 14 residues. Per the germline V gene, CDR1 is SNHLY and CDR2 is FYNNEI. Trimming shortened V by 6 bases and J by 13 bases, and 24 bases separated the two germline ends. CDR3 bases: TGTGCCAGCAGCCCTACCAGCCGGGACTCCCGACGGTACTTC. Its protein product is CASSPTSRDSRRYF. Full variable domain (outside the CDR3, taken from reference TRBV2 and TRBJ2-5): EPEVTQTPSHQVTQMGQEVILRCVPISNHLYFYWYRQILGQKVEFLVSFYNNEISEKSEIFDDQFSVERPDGSNFTLKIRSTKLEDSAMYFCASSPTSRDSRRYFGPGTRLLVL.

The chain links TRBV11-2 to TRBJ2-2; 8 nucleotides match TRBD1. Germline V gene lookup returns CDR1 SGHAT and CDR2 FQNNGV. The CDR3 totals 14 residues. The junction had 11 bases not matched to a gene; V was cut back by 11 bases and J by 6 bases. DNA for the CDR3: TGTGCCGGGTTGGAGACAGGGGCCCCCGGGGAGCTGTTTTTT. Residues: CAGLETGAPGELFF.

In nucleotides, the CDR3 is TGTGCCAGCAGCCCTTGGGACACAATGAGCCTTTATGGCTACACCTTC. Translation gives CASSPWDTMSLYGYTF. The gene calls are TRBV5-6 and TRBJ1-2; maybe TRBD1 (6 bases). This CDR3 is 16 amino acids long. The V end was cut by 4 bases, the J end by 5 bases, with 21 bases between. Per the germline V gene, CDR1 is SGHDT and CDR2 is YYEEEE.

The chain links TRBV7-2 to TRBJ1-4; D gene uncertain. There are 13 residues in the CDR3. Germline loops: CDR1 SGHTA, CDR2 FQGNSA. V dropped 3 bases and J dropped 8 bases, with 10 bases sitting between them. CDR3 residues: CASSFQRPEKLFF. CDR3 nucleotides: TGTGCCAGCAGCTTTCAGCGCCCCGAAAAACTGTTTTTT.

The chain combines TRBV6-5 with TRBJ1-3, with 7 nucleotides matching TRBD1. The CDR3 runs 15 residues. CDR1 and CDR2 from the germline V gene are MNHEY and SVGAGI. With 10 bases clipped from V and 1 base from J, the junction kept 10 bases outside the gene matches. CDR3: CATRRQGGSGNTIYF. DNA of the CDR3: TGTGCCACCCGAAGACAGGGAGGATCTGGAAACACCATATATTTT.

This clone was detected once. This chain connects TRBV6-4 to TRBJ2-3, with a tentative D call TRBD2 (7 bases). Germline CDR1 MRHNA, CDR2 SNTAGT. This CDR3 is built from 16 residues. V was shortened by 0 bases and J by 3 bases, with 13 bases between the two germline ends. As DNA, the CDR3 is TGTGCCAGCAGTGACTCTTGGGGGGGCGGGACAGATACGCAGTATTTT. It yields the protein CASSDSWGGGTDTQYF.

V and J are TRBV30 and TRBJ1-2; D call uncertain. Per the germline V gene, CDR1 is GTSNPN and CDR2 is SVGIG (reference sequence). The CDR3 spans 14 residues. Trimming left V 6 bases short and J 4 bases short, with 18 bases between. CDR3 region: CACQTGLSLYGYTF. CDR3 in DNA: TGTGCCTGTCAAACCGGGTTATCCCTCTATGGCTACACCTTC.

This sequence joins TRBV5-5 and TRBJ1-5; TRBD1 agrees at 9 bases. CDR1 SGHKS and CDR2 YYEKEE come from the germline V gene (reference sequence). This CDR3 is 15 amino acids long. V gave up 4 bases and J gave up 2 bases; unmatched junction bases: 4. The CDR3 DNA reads TGTGCCAGCAGCGGACAGGGGTCGGGCAATCAGCCCCAGCATTTT. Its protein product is CASSGQGSGNQPQHF.

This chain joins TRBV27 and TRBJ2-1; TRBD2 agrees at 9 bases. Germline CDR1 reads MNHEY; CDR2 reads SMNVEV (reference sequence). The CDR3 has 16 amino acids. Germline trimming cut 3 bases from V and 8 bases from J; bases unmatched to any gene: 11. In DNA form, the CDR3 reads TGTGCCAGCAGTTTTGAAGGGCGGGGGGGCCTCTATGAGCAGTTCTTC. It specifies CASSFEGRGGLYEQFF.

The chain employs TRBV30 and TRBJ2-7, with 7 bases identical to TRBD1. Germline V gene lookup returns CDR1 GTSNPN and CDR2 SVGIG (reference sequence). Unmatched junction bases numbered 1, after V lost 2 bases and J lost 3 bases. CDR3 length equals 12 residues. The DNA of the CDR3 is TGTGCCTGGAGTCCAGGGGGCTACGAGCAGTACTTC. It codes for CAWSPGGYEQYF. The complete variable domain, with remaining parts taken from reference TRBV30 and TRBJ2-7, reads SQTIHQWPATLVQPVGSPLSLECTVEGTSNPNLYWYRQAAGRGLQLLFYSVGIGQISSEVPQNLSASRPQDRQFILSSKKLLLSDSGFYLCAWSPGGYEQYFGPGTRLTVT.

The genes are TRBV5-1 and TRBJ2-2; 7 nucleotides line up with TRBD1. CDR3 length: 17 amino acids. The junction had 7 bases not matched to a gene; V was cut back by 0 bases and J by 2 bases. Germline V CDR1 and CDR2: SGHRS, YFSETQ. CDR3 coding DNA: TGCGCCAGCAGCTTGGGTGCCGGGACAGCTAACACCGGGGAGCTGTTTTTT. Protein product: CASSLGAGTANTGELFF.

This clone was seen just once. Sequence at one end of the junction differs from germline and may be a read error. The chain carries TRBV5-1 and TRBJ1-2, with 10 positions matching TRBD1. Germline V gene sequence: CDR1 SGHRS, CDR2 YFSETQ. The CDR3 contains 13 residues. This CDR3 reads CASSLEGDRGARF. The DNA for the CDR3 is TGCGCCAGCAGCTTGGAAGGGGACAGGGGAGCCAGGTTC.

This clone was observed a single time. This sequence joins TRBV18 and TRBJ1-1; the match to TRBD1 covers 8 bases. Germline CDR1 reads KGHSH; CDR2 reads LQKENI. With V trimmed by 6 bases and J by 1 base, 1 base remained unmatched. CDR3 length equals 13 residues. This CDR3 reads CASSQGANTEAFF. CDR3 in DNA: TGTGCCAGCTCGCAGGGGGCGAACACTGAAGCTTTCTTT. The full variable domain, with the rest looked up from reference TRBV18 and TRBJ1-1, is NAGVMQNPRHLVRRRGQEARLRCSPMKGHSHVYWYRQLPEEGLKFMVYLQKENIIDESGMPKERFSAEFPKEGPSILRIQQVVRGDSAAYFCASSQGANTEAFFGQGTRLTVV.

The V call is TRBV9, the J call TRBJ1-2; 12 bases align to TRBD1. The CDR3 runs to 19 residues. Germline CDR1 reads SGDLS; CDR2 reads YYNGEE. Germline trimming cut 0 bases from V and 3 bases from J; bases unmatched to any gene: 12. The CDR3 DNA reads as TGTGCCAGCAGCGTAGGTCTCATTCCCGGGACAGGGGGCGACTATGGCTACACCTTC. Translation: CASSVGLIPGTGGDYGYTF.

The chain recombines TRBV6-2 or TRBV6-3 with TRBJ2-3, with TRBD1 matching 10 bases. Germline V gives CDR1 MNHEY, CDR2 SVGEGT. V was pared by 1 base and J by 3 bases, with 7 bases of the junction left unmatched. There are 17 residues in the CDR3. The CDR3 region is CASSYLTGTGVTDTQYF. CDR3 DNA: TGTGCCAGCAGTTACTTAACCGGGACAGGGGTGACAGATACGCAGTATTTT.